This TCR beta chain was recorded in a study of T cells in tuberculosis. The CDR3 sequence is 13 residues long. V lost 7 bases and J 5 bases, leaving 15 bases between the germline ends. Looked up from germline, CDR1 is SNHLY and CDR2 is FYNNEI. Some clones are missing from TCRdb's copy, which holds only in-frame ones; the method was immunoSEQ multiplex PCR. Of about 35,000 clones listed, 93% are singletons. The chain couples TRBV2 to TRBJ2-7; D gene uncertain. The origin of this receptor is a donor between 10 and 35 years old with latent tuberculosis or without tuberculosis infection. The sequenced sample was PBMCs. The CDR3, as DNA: TGTGCCAGCAATGCCCCGGGTTCCCACGAGCAGTACTTC. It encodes CASNAPGSHEQYF.